What follows is one T cell receptor beta chain and its context. What it recognizes is unknown. This sample stems from a study of blood T cells in healthy people across ages. Study-level points and caveats: The unknown donor CMV status may have confounded expanded clonotype changes.

The donors, aged roughly 6 to 90, were healthy Caucasians from Russia. At least 5.5 micrograms of total RNA were extracted per sample. This CDR3 has 16 residues. Per germline, CDR1 MNHEY and CDR2 SVGAGI. V lost 5 bases and J 0 bases, leaving 14 bases between the germline ends. Primers used in a second PCR of about 7 to 11 cycles were a sample-barcoded 5' primer and a J-beta primer mix. Every cDNA was tagged by a template-switch adaptor with 12 random nucleotides. One entry per CDR3 protein, called by TCRdb with MiXCR from the 5' RACE reads. The table shows about 720,000 distinct CDR3 sequences, with about a fifth occurring only once.

The sequenced sample consisted of blood. This sequence joins TRBV6-5 and TRBJ2-1; TRBD1 is a possible D gene (7 bases). The receptor's source is a man aged 65 to 85 in good health. Here the CDR3 DNA reads TGTGCCAGCAGTGCGGGACAGCCAAGCTCCTACAATGAGCAGTTCTTC. Amino acids: CASSAGQPSSYNEQFF.